This entry features one T cell receptor beta chain sequence. Profiling relied on immunoSEQ multiplex PCR, and the TCRdb table lists in-frame clones only, not all of them. This table holds 150,000 to 200,000 clones, roughly nine tenths found once. The sample originates from a study of lymphopenia after photon versus proton radiotherapy. From germline, CDR1 is MGHRA and CDR2 YSYEKL. The CDR3 contains 14 residues. The V and J ends lost 8 bases and 1 base, in that order; junction bases with no gene match: 7. The V gene is TRBV4-1, the J gene TRBJ1-2; TRBD1 matches 7 bases. This material consisted of peripheral blood, taken from a patient treated with photon-based radiotherapy. This clonotype was obtained from a middle-aged man with gastric cancer. The CDR3 DNA reads TGCGCCAGCGGGGACAGAAGATTTAACTATGGCTACACCTTC. Translating gives CASGDRRFNYGYTF.